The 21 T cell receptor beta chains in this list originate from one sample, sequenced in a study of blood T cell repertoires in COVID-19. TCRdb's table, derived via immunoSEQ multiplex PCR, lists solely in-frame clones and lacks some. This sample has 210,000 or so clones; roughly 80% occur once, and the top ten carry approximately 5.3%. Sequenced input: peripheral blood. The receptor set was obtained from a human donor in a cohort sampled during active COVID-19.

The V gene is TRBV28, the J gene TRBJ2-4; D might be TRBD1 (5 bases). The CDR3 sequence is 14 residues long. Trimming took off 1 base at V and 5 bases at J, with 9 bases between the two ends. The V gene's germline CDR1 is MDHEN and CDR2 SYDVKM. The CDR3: CASSLLGRENIQYF. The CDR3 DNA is TGTGCCAGCAGTTTATTGGGCAGGGAAAACATTCAGTACTTC.

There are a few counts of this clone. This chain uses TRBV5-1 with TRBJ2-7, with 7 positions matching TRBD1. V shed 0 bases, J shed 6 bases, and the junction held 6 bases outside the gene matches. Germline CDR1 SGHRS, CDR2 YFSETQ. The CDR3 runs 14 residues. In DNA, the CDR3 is TGCGCCAGCAGCTTGGCGACAGGGTTATCCGAGCAGTACTTC. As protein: CASSLATGLSEQYF.

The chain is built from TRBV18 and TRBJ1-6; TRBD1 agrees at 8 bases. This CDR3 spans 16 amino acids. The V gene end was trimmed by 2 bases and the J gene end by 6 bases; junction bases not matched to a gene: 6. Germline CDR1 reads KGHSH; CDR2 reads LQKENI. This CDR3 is CASSPSGGVSNSPLHF. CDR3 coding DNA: TGTGCCAGCTCACCATCAGGGGGCGTCTCTAATTCACCCCTCCACTTT.

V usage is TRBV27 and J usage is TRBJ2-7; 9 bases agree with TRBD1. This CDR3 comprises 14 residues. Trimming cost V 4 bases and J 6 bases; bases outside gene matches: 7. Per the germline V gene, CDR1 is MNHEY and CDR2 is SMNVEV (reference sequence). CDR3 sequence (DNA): TGTGCCAGCAGTTCGAGGACAGGGGTCCTCGAGCAGTACTTC. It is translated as CASSSRTGVLEQYF.

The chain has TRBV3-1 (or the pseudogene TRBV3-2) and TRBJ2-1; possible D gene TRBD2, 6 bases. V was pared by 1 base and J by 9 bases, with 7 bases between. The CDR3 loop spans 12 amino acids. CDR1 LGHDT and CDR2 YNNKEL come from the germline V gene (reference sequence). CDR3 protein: CASSQVGGEQFF. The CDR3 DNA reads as TGTGCCAGCAGCCAAGTCGGGGGTGAGCAGTTCTTC.

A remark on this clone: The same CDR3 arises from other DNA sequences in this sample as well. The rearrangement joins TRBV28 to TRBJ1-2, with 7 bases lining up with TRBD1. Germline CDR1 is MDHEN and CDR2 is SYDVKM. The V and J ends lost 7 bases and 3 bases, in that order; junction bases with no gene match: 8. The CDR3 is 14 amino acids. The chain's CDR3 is CASTRQGVYYGYTF. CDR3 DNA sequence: TGTGCCAGCACCAGACAGGGTGTGTACTATGGCTACACCTTC.

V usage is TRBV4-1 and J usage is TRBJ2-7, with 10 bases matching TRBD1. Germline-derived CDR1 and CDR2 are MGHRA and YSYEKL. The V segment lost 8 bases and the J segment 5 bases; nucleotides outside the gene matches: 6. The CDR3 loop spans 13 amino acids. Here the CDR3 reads CASGTGADNEQYF. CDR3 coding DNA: TGCGCCAGCGGGACAGGGGCCGACAACGAGCAGTACTTC.

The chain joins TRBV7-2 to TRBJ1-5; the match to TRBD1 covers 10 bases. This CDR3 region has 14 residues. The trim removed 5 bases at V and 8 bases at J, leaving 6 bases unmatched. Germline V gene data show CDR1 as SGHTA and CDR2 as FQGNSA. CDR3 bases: TGTGCCAGCAGCAAAGGGACAGGGGTAAAGCCCCAGCATTTT. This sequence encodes CASSKGTGVKPQHF.

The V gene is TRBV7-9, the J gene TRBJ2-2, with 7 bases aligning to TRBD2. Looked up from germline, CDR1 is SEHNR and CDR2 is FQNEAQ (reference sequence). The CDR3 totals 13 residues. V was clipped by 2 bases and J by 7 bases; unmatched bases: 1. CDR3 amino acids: CASSLTSVGELFF. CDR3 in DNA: TGTGCCAGCAGCTTAACTAGCGTCGGGGAGCTGTTTTTT. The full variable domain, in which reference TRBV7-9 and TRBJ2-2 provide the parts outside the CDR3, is DTGVSQNPRHKITKRGQNVTFRCDPISEHNRLYWYRQTLGQGPEFLTYFQNEAQLEKSRLLSDRFSAERPKGSFSTLEIQRTEQGDSAMYLCASSLTSVGELFFGEGSRLTVL.

This CDR3 reads CASSRALGSSGRGDTQYF. The CDR3 nucleotides read TGTGCCAGCAGCCGCGCCCTTGGTAGTAGCGGGAGGGGTGATACGCAGTATTTT. This rearrangement joins TRBV5-6 to TRBJ2-3; 11 bases are shared with TRBD2. The V gene end was trimmed by 4 bases and the J gene end by 6 bases; junction bases not matched to a gene: 16. Per germline, CDR1 SGHDT and CDR2 YYEEEE. The CDR3 consists of 18 residues.

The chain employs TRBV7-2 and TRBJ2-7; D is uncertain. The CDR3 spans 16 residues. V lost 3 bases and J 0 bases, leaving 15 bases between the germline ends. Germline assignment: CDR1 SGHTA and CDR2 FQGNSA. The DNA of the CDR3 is TGTGCCAGCAGCTTTCAATTTTACCTTAGCTCCTACGAGCAGTACTTC. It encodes CASSFQFYLSSYEQYF.

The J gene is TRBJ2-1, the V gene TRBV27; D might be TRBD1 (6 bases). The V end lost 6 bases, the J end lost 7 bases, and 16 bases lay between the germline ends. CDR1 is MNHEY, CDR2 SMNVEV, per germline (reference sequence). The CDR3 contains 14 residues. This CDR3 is CASSVGGSMNEQFF. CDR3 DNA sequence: TGTGCCAGCAGCGTAGGGGGTAGCATGAATGAGCAGTTCTTC.

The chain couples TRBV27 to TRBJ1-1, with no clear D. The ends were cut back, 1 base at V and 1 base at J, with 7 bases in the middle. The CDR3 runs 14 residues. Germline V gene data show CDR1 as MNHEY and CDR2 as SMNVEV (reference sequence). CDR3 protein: CASSLLQRNTEAFF. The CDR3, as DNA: TGTGCCAGCAGTTTATTACAACGGAACACTGAAGCTTTCTTT.

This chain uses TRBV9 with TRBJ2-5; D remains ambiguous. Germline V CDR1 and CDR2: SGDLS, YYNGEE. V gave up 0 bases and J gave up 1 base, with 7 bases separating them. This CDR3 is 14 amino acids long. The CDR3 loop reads CASSVEQFQETQYF. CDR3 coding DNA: TGTGCCAGCAGCGTAGAGCAATTCCAAGAGACCCAGTACTTC.

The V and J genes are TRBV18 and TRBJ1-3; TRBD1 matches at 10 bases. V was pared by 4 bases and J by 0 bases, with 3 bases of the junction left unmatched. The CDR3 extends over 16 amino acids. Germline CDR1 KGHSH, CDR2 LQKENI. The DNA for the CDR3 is TGTGCCAGCTCACAGGGACAGGGGTCCTCTGGAAACACCATATATTTT. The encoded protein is CASSQGQGSSGNTIYF.

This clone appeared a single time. CDR3 sequence reads: CASSQDFIANNEQFF. The CDR3 DNA is TGCGCCAGCAGCCAAGACTTTATTGCGAACAATGAGCAGTTCTTC. V and J are TRBV4-3 and TRBJ2-1; D is uncertain. CDR1 and CDR2 (germline): LGHNA, YSLEER. V dropped 0 bases and J dropped 5 bases, with 11 bases sitting between them. The CDR3 length is 15 residues.

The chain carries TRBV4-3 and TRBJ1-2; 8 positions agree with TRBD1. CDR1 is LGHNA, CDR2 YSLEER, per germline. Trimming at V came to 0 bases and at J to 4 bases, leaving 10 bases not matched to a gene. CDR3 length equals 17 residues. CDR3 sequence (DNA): TGCGCCAGCAGCCAAGATTTCGACAGGGGAAATTTCTATGGCTACACCTTC. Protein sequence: CASSQDFDRGNFYGYTF.

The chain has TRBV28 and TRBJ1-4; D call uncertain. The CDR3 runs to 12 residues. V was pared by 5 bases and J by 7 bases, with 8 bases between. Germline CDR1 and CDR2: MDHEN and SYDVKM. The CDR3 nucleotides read TGTGCCAGCAGTGACCCAGGTGAAAAACTGTTTTTT. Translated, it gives CASSDPGEKLFF.

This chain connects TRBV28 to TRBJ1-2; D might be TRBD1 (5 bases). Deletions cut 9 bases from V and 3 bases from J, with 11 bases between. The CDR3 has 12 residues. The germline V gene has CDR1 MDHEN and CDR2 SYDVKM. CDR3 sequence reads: CASTGVDYGYTF. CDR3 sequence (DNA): TGTGCCAGTACGGGGGTAGACTATGGCTACACCTTC.

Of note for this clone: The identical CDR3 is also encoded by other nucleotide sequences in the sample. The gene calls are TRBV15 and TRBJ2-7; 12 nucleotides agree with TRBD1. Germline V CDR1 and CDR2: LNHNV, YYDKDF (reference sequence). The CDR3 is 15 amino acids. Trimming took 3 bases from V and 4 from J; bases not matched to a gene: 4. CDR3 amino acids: CATSSPGQGAYEQYF. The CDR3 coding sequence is TGTGCCACCAGCAGTCCGGGACAGGGGGCTTACGAGCAGTACTTC.

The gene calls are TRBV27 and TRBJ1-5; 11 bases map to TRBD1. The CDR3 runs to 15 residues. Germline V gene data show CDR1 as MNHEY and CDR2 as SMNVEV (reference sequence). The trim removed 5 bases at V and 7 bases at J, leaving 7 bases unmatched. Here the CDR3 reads CASSPWDRGEQPQHF. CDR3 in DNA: TGTGCCAGCAGTCCCTGGGACAGGGGGGAACAGCCCCAGCATTTT.